The 20 T cell receptor beta chains below were found in one sample sequenced in a study of blood T cell repertoires in COVID-19. TCRdb's copy holds only in-frame clones and misses some; the assay was immunoSEQ multiplex PCR. This sample yields 130,000 to 150,000 clones, of which under 80% are seen a single time; 4% to 4.5% belongs to the top ten. Sequenced input: peripheral blood. The origin of the receptors is a man in his 60s with acute or convalescent COVID-19.

The chain has TRBV11-2 and TRBJ2-1; 11 bases are a match to TRBD2. V dropped 5 bases and J dropped 2; count of bases not matched to a gene: 2. The CDR3 loop spans 15 amino acids. The germline CDR1 and CDR2 sequences are SGHAT and FQNNGV. Written as DNA, the CDR3 is TGTGCCAGCAGCACGACTAGCGGGACCTACAATGAGCAGTTCTTC. Amino acid sequence: CASSTTSGTYNEQFF.

This rearrangement joins TRBV5-4 to TRBJ1-1; 7 nucleotides line up with TRBD1. The V gene's germline CDR1 is SGHNT and CDR2 YYREEE (reference sequence). This CDR3 has 15 residues. Germline trimming cut 0 bases from V and 1 base from J; bases unmatched to any gene: 3. The CDR3 DNA is TGTGCCAGCAGCTTGGGGGGACAGCCGAACACTGAAGCTTTCTTT. Protein sequence: CASSLGGQPNTEAFF. Together with reference TRBV5-4 and TRBJ1-1, the CDR3 gives the full variable domain: ETGVTQSPTHLIKTRGQQVTLRCSSQSGHNTVSWYQQALGQGPQFIFQYYREEENGRGNFPPRFSGLQFPNYSSELNVNALELDDSALYLCASSLGGQPNTEAFFGQGTRLTVV.

This clone was detected a few times. J is TRBJ2-7 and V is TRBV12-5; 9 bases agree with TRBD1. The ends lost 6 bases at V and 4 bases at J; junction bases unmatched: 10. CDR3 length: 15 amino acids. From germline, CDR1 is LGHNT and CDR2 FRNRAP. Here the CDR3 DNA reads TGTGCTAGTGGCGTTAAACAGGGGGCGCGTTACGAGCAGTACTTC. Protein: CASGVKQGARYEQYF.

The chain has TRBV19 and TRBJ1-5; 7 bases align to TRBD1. Germline CDR1 and CDR2: LNHDA and SQIVND (reference sequence). This CDR3 contains 16 residues. With V trimmed by 3 bases and J by 0 bases, 5 bases remained unmatched. This CDR3 is CASSIGGGTSNQPQHF. Here the CDR3 DNA reads TGTGCCAGTAGTATCGGAGGGGGCACTAGCAATCAGCCCCAGCATTTT.

The chain carries TRBV3-1 (or the pseudogene TRBV3-2) and TRBJ1-6; D is possibly TRBD1 (6 bases). The V gene lost 1 base and the J gene lost 7 bases, with 11 bases spanning the gap. The germline CDR1 and CDR2 sequences are LGHDT and YNNKEL (reference sequence). This CDR3 has 15 amino acids. As DNA, the CDR3 is TGTGCCAGCAGCCAAGTTAACAGGGAGAATTCACCCCTCCACTTT. Translated: CASSQVNRENSPLHF.

The chain combines TRBV7-2 with TRBJ2-1; TRBD2 matches 7 bases. The junction had 9 bases not matched to a gene; V was cut back by 5 bases and J by 5 bases. The CDR3 is 15 amino acids. Looked up from germline, CDR1 is SGHTA and CDR2 is FQGNSA. The CDR3 coding sequence is TGTGCCAGCAGCCCGCCTTGGACTAGAAACAATGAGCAGTTCTTC. Translation gives CASSPPWTRNNEQFF.

This sequence joins TRBV18 and TRBJ2-5; TRBD1 agrees at 8 bases. From germline, CDR1 is KGHSH and CDR2 LQKENI. This CDR3 spans 15 amino acids. V dropped 3 bases and J dropped 5; count of bases not matched to a gene: 8. CDR3 sequence (DNA): TGTGCCAGCTCACCGCGACAGGGGAAAGGGGAGACCCAGTACTTC. This sequence encodes CASSPRQGKGETQYF.

The V call is TRBV24-1, the J call TRBJ2-1; TRBD2 matches at 8 bases. V gave up 2 bases and J gave up 4 bases; unmatched junction bases: 6. This CDR3 spans 16 amino acids. CDR1 is KGHDR and CDR2 is SFDVKD in the germline V gene. This CDR3 is CATSDWSGGWYNEQFF. The CDR3 DNA sequence: TGTGCCACCAGTGATTGGTCGGGAGGGTGGTACAATGAGCAGTTCTTC.

The chain employs TRBV25-1 and TRBJ2-2, with TRBD1 matching over 9 bases. The CDR3 extends over 14 amino acids. Unmatched junction bases numbered 6, after V lost 7 bases and J lost 6 bases. CDR1 and CDR2 (germline): MGHDK, SYGVNS. The CDR3 bases are TGTGCCAGCATGGGGACAGGGCTTCCCGGGGAGCTGTTTTTT. Protein: CASMGTGLPGELFF.

This clone turned up a few times. The genes are TRBV4-1 and TRBJ2-5, with 8 positions matching TRBD2. The CDR3 totals 16 residues. V shed 4 bases and J 5 bases; nucleotides not matched to a gene: 12. Germline-derived CDR1 and CDR2 are MGHRA and YSYEKL. CDR3 in amino acids: CASSLKEAGGYETQYF. The CDR3 DNA follows: TGCGCCAGCAGCCTAAAGGAGGCGGGAGGATACGAGACCCAGTACTTC.

The chain combines TRBV3-1 (or the pseudogene TRBV3-2) with TRBJ2-1; 10 bases are shared with TRBD2. With 3 bases clipped from V and 6 bases from J, the junction kept 5 bases outside the gene matches. This CDR3 spans 15 amino acids. Per germline, CDR1 LGHDT and CDR2 YNNKEL (reference sequence). In DNA form, the CDR3 reads TGTGCCAGCAGCCAGTCTATAGCGGGAGGCAATGAGCAGTTCTTC. This gives the protein CASSQSIAGGNEQFF.

This sequence joins TRBV9 and TRBJ2-3; no clear D. The CDR3 covers 14 residues. V was shortened by 0 bases and J by 2 bases, with 7 bases between the two germline ends. Germline CDR1 SGDLS, CDR2 YYNGEE. Here the CDR3 reads CASSVVANTDTQYF. The CDR3 bases are TGTGCCAGCAGCGTAGTAGCCAACACAGATACGCAGTATTTT.

This clone appeared a single time. The chain links TRBV6-2 or TRBV6-3 to TRBJ2-7; no clear D. Trimming shortened V by 5 bases and J by 7 bases, and 12 bases separated the two germline ends. The CDR3 is made up of 12 amino acids. Germline CDR1 is MNHEY and CDR2 is SVGEGT. CDR3 sequence (DNA): TGTGCCAGCAGTAACCCTCGAGTGGAGCAGTACTTC. Encoded protein: CASSNPRVEQYF.

This clone has a handful of counts. V and J are TRBV5-6 and TRBJ2-2; weak D call: TRBD1 (6 bases). The CDR3 extends over 17 amino acids. CDR1 and CDR2 from the germline V gene are SGHDT and YYEEEE. Trimming cost V 4 bases and J 4 bases, with 20 bases left between them. The CDR3 spells CASSPHTQGPTTGELFF. CDR3 nucleotide sequence: TGTGCCAGCAGCCCGCATACGCAGGGGCCGACCACCGGGGAGCTGTTTTTT. The full variable domain, rest sourced from reference TRBV5-6 and TRBJ2-2, is DAGVTQSPTHLIKTRGQQVTLRCSPKSGHDTVSWYQQALGQGPQFIFQYYEEEERQRGNFPDRFSGHQFPNYSSELNVNALLLGDSALYLCASSPHTQGPTTGELFFGEGSRLTVL.

The chain uses TRBV19 and TRBJ2-7, with TRBD2 as a possible D gene (7 bases). The length of the CDR3 is 14 residues. The germline V gene has CDR1 LNHDA and CDR2 SQIVND (reference sequence). V was clipped by 6 bases and J by 5 bases, with 17 bases between them. This chain's CDR3 is CASRPTRGAHEQYF. The DNA of the CDR3 is TGTGCCAGTAGACCCACCCGGGGGGCGCACGAGCAGTACTTC.

The chain uses TRBV5-1 and TRBJ2-7; TRBD1 aligns across 12 bases. The CDR3 sequence is 17 residues long. With V trimmed by 0 bases and J by 3 bases, 7 bases remained unmatched. Germline values: CDR1 SGHRS, CDR2 YFSETQ. This chain's CDR3 is CASSLVGTGGPLYEQYF. The CDR3 DNA reads TGCGCCAGCAGCTTGGTAGGGACAGGGGGCCCCCTCTACGAGCAGTACTTC.

V usage is TRBV7-9 and J usage is TRBJ2-1, with TRBD1 identical over 8 bases. J gave up 8 bases and V 4 bases, and 7 bases lay outside the gene matches. The CDR3 is made up of 14 amino acids. In germline, CDR1 is SEHNR, CDR2 FQNEAQ (reference sequence). The CDR3 protein is CASSYRQGMDEQFF. In DNA form, the CDR3 reads TGTGCCAGCAGCTACCGACAGGGGATGGATGAGCAGTTCTTC.

J is TRBJ2-7 and V is TRBV28, with D possibly matching TRBD2 (6 bases). The CDR3 has 16 amino acids. V was pared by 5 bases and J by 3 bases, with 20 bases between. CDR1 is MDHEN and CDR2 is SYDVKM in the germline V gene. In DNA form, the CDR3 reads TGTGCCAGCAGTCTCCTTCCCGGGGGAGTGGGCTACGAGCAGTACTTC. This encodes CASSLLPGGVGYEQYF.

The chain carries TRBV9 and TRBJ1-6; 7 bases align to TRBD1. The CDR3 runs to 13 residues. V gave up 4 bases and J gave up 6 bases; unmatched junction bases: 1. CDR1 and CDR2 (germline): SGDLS, YYNGEE. CDR3 nucleotides: TGTGCCAGCAGCCGGGACAGTAATTCACCCCTCCACTTT. Amino acids: CASSRDSNSPLHF. Filled out from reference TRBV9 and TRBJ1-6, the complete variable domain reads DSGVTQTPKHLITATGQRVTLRCSPRSGDLSVYWYQQSLDQGLQFLIQYYNGEERAKGNILERFSAQQFPDLHSELNLSSLELGDSALYFCASSRDSNSPLHFGNGTRLTVT.

This chain connects TRBV27 to TRBJ1-6; 9 bases match TRBD1. After removal of 4 bases from V and 8 bases from J, the junction contained 12 bases not matched to a gene. The CDR3 has 17 amino acids. Germline V gene sequence: CDR1 MNHEY, CDR2 SMNVEV (reference sequence). CDR3 sequence: CASSSFLTGGLYSPLHF. CDR3 nucleotide sequence: TGTGCCAGCAGTTCCTTTCTAACAGGGGGCTTGTATTCACCCCTCCACTTT.